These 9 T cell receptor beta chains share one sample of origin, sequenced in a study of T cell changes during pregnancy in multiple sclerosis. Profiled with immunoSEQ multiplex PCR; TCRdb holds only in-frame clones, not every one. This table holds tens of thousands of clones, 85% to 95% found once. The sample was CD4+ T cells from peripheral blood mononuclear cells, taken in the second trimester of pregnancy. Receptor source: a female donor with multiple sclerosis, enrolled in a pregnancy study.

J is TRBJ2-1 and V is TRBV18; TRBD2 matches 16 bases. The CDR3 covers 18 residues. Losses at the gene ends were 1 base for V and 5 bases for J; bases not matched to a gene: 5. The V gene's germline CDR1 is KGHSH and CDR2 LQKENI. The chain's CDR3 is CASSPRGLAGGVNNEQFF. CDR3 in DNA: TGTGCCAGCTCACCACGGGGACTAGCGGGAGGGGTAAACAATGAGCAGTTCTTC.

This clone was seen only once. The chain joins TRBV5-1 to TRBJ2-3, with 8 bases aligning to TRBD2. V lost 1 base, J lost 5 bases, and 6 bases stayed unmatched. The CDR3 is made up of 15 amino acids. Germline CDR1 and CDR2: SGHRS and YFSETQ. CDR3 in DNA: TGCGCCAGCAGCTTGAGAGGACTAGCCCTAGATACGCAGTATTTT. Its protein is CASSLRGLALDTQYF.

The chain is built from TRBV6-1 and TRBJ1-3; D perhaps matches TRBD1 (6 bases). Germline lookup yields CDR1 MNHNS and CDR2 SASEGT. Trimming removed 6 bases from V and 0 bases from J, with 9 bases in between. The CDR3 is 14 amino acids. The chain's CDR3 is CASREGHSGNTIYF. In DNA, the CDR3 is TGTGCCAGCAGAGAGGGACACTCTGGAAACACCATATATTTT.

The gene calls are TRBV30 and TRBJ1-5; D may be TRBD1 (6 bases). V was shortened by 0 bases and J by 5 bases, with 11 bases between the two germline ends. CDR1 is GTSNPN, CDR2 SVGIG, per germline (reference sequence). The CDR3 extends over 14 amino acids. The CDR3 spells CAWSVQGRDQPQHF. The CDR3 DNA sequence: TGTGCCTGGAGTGTACAGGGTCGGGATCAGCCCCAGCATTTT.

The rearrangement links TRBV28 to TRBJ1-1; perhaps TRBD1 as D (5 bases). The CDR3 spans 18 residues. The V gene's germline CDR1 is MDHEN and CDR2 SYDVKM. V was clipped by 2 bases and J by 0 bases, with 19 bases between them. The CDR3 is CASSLLTNLGHMNTEAFF. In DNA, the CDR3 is TGTGCCAGCAGTTTACTAACTAACCTCGGACACATGAACACTGAAGCTTTCTTT.

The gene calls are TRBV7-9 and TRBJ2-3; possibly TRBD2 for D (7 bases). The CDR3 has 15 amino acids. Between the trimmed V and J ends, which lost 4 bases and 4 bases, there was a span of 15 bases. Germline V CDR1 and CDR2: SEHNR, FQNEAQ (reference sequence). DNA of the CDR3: TGTGCCAGCAGCTGGGGGGGCAAGGGGCCAGATACGCAGTATTTT. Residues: CASSWGGKGPDTQYF. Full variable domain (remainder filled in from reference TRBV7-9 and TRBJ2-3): DTGVSQNPRHKITKRGQNVTFRCDPISEHNRLYWYRQTLGQGPEFLTYFQNEAQLEKSRLLSDRFSAERPKGSFSTLEIQRTEQGDSAMYLCASSWGGKGPDTQYFGPGTRLTVL.

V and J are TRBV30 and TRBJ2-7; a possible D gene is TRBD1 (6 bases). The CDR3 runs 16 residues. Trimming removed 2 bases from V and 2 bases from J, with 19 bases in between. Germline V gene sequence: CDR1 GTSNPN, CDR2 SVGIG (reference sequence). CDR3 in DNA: TGTGCCTGGAGTCAAGTCAAGGGCAGGGGCGCCTACGAGCAGTACTTC. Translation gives CAWSQVKGRGAYEQYF.

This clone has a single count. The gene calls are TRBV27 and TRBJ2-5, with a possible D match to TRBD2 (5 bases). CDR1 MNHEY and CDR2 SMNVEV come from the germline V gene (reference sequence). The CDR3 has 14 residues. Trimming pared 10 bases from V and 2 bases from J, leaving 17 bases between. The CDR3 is CATRRKGAQETQYF. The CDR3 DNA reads TGTGCCACCCGAAGGAAGGGAGCTCAAGAGACCCAGTACTTC.

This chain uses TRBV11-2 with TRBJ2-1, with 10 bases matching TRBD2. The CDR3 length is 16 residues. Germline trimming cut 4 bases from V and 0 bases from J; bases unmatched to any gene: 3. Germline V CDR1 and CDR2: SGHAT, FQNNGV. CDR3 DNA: TGTGCCAGCAGCTCTAGCGGGAGCAGCTCCTACAATGAGCAGTTCTTC. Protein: CASSSSGSSSYNEQFF.